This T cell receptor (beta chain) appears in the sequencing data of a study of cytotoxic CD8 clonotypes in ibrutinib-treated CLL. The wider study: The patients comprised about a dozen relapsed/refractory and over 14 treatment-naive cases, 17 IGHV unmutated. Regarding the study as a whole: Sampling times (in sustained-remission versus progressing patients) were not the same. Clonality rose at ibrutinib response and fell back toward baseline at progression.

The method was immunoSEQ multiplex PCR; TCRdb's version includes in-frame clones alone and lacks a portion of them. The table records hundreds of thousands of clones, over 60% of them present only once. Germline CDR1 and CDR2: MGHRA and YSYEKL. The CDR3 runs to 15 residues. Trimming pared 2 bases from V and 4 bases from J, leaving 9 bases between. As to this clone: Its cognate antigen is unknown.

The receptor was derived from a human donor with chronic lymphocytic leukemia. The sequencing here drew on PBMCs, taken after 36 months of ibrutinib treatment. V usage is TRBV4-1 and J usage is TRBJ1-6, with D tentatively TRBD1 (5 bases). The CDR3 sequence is CASSQWTPYNSPLHF. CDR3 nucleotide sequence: TGCGCCAGCAGCCAATGGACACCTTATAATTCACCCCTCCACTTT.